A selection of T cell receptor beta chains follows, all from one sample in a study of blood T cell repertoires in COVID-19. The assay was immunoSEQ multiplex PCR, and TCRdb's table has in-frame clones only and misses some. The table lists hundreds of thousands of clones, approximately 86% of them singletons. The specimen sequenced was PBMCs or T cells enriched from blood (not recorded which). The origin of the receptors is a woman aged 45-65 years who had recovered from COVID-19. Each CDR3 is given with its conserved first and last residue. Each record gives: CDR3 DNA, CDR3 protein, clone size, J gene, D gene, V gene. D genes are given only for firm matches. A row's size may be missing; if present it is once, few, many or a size class.

cdr3_nt: TGCGCCAGCAGTCATGGCCGGGGAGCTGCCGAGCAGTACTTC
cdr3_aa: CASSHGRGAAEQYF
clone_size: NA
j_call: TRBJ2-7
d_call: NA
v_call: TRBV23-1

cdr3_nt: TGTGCCAGCAGCGAACCCCCAGGGTTAGCGGACTCCAATGAGCAGTTCTTC
cdr3_aa: CASSEPPGLADSNEQFF
clone_size: NA
j_call: TRBJ2-1
d_call: NA
v_call: TRBV28

cdr3_nt: TGTGCCATCAGTGAGTTTGGCGGCTTGAACACTGAAGCTTTCTTT
cdr3_aa: CAISEFGGLNTEAFF
clone_size: NA
j_call: TRBJ1-1
d_call: NA
v_call: TRBV10-3

cdr3_nt: TGTGCCAGATCCTCCCCTGACCTAACCCCAGGGGGCCCTAATCAGCCCCAGCATTTT
cdr3_aa: CARSSPDLTPGGPNQPQHF
clone_size: NA
j_call: TRBJ1-5
d_call: TRBD1
v_call: TRBV28

cdr3_nt: TGTGCCTGGAAGGAAGCGGGAGGGCCGCGGAATGAGCAGTTCTTC
cdr3_aa: CAWKEAGGPRNEQFF
clone_size: NA
j_call: TRBJ2-1
d_call: TRBD2
v_call: TRBV30

cdr3_nt: TGTGCCAGCAGTTCCACTACGGACAGGGGGAAGGGGCTTGGTGAGCAGTTCTTC
cdr3_aa: CASSSTTDRGKGLGEQFF
clone_size: once
j_call: TRBJ2-1
d_call: TRBD1
v_call: TRBV28

cdr3_nt: TGCAGTGCTAAGGAGAGTTACGAGCAGTACTTC
cdr3_aa: CSAKESYEQYF
clone_size: NA
j_call: TRBJ2-7
d_call: NA
v_call: TRBV20-1

cdr3_nt: TGTGCCAGTTCAACTAGCGGGAGAGAGACCCAGTACTTC
cdr3_aa: CASSTSGRETQYF
clone_size: NA
j_call: TRBJ2-5
d_call: TRBD2
v_call: TRBV19

cdr3_nt: TGTGCCAGCAGCCAAGCCGCGACAGGGGGATCCTACGAGCAGTACTTC
cdr3_aa: CASSQAATGGSYEQYF
clone_size: NA
j_call: TRBJ2-7
d_call: TRBD1
v_call: TRBV3-1/TRBV3-2

cdr3_nt: TGTGCCAGCAGCTTGGACACCCCCTACGAGCAGTACTTC
cdr3_aa: CASSLDTPYEQYF
clone_size: NA
j_call: TRBJ2-7
d_call: NA
v_call: TRBV7-2

cdr3_nt: TGCGCCAGCAGCAACAGACAGGGGCGCACTGAAGCTTTCTTT
cdr3_aa: CASSNRQGRTEAFF
clone_size: NA
j_call: TRBJ1-1
d_call: TRBD1
v_call: TRBV4-1

cdr3_nt: TGTGCCAGCAGCCCTCTGGAGTTCTCTGGAAACACCATATATTTT
cdr3_aa: CASSPLEFSGNTIYF
clone_size: NA
j_call: TRBJ1-3
d_call: NA
v_call: TRBV14

cdr3_nt: TGTGCCAGCAGTTCACTTGGTGAGCAGTTCTTC
cdr3_aa: CASSSLGEQFF
clone_size: NA
j_call: TRBJ2-1
d_call: NA
v_call: TRBV27

cdr3_nt: TGTGCCAGTAGTAGGGATAGGGGTCAGCCCCAGCATTTT
cdr3_aa: CASSRDRGQPQHF
clone_size: few
j_call: TRBJ1-5
d_call: NA
v_call: TRBV19

cdr3_nt: TGTGCCAGCCAAGCTCAACTGGGACAGAATGTCTTCTATGGCTACACCTTC
cdr3_aa: CASQAQLGQNVFYGYTF
clone_size: NA
j_call: TRBJ1-2
d_call: TRBD1
v_call: TRBV28

cdr3_nt: TGCGCCAGCAGCGGCACAGCCGGCGAGCAGTACTTC
cdr3_aa: CASSGTAGEQYF
clone_size: NA
j_call: TRBJ2-7
d_call: NA
v_call: TRBV5-1

cdr3_nt: TGTGCCAGCAGCCTTATAGGGGCAAACTATGGCTACACCTTC
cdr3_aa: CASSLIGANYGYTF
clone_size: NA
j_call: TRBJ1-2
d_call: NA
v_call: TRBV13

cdr3_nt: TGTGCCACCAGCAGAGAACAGGGGGCCTATGGCTACACCTTC
cdr3_aa: CATSREQGAYGYTF
clone_size: NA
j_call: TRBJ1-2
d_call: TRBD1
v_call: TRBV15

cdr3_nt: TGTGCCAGCAGCCTAAGACTAGCGGGCACCTACAATGAGCAGTTCTTC
cdr3_aa: CASSLRLAGTYNEQFF
clone_size: NA
j_call: TRBJ2-1
d_call: TRBD2
v_call: TRBV27

cdr3_nt: TGTGCCAGCAGTCCAGGGTATCTTAGCAATCAGCCCCAGCATTTT
cdr3_aa: CASSPGYLSNQPQHF
clone_size: NA
j_call: TRBJ1-5
d_call: NA
v_call: TRBV28

cdr3_nt: TGTGCCAGTAGTATGCGGGAAAACGGACCCTACGAGCAGTACTTC
cdr3_aa: CASSMRENGPYEQYF
clone_size: NA
j_call: TRBJ2-7
d_call: NA
v_call: TRBV19

cdr3_nt: TGTGCTAGCAGCCAGGCACCACCGACTAGCGGGAGGGAAGTCGAGACCCAGTACTTC
cdr3_aa: CASSQAPPTSGREVETQYF
clone_size: NA
j_call: TRBJ2-5
d_call: TRBD2
v_call: TRBV7-7

cdr3_nt: TGTGCCAGTAGTCTGACTAGCGGTACCTACGAGCAGTACTTC
cdr3_aa: CASSLTSGTYEQYF
clone_size: once
j_call: TRBJ2-7
d_call: TRBD2
v_call: TRBV19

cdr3_nt: TGTGCCAGCAGTCTACTAGGACAGGGGATTGGAAACACCATATATTTT
cdr3_aa: CASSLLGQGIGNTIYF
clone_size: NA
j_call: TRBJ1-3
d_call: TRBD1
v_call: TRBV28

cdr3_nt: TGTGCCAGCAGCCAATTGACTAGCGGGAGTGGGGAGCTGTTTTTT
cdr3_aa: CASSQLTSGSGELFF
clone_size: NA
j_call: TRBJ2-2
d_call: TRBD2
v_call: TRBV3-1/TRBV3-2

cdr3_nt: TGTGCCAGCAGTGTTCCAGGGTCAGTGCTCACAGATACGCAGTATTTT
cdr3_aa: CASSVPGSVLTDTQYF
clone_size: NA
j_call: TRBJ2-3
d_call: NA
v_call: TRBV28

cdr3_nt: TGTGCCAGCAGTTTCGGGACAGCTGACTACGAGCAGTACTTC
cdr3_aa: CASSFGTADYEQYF
clone_size: NA
j_call: TRBJ2-7
d_call: TRBD1
v_call: TRBV2

cdr3_nt: TGTGCGGGCAGGAGGGCCTCCTCCTACGAGCAGTACTTC
cdr3_aa: CAGRRASSYEQYF
clone_size: once
j_call: TRBJ2-7
d_call: NA
v_call: TRBV30

cdr3_nt: TGTGCCAGCAGTTTCATGAGAAATAATTCACCCCTCCACTTT
cdr3_aa: CASSFMRNNSPLHF
clone_size: once
j_call: TRBJ1-6
d_call: NA
v_call: TRBV28

cdr3_nt: TGTGCCAGCAGCCCAAAGACTAGCGGGAGTAACCGGGAGACCCAGTACTTC
cdr3_aa: CASSPKTSGSNRETQYF
clone_size: NA
j_call: TRBJ2-5
d_call: TRBD2
v_call: TRBV7-2

cdr3_nt: TGTGCCAGCTCACCCGGGCTAGCGGGAGTCTACGAGCAGTACTTC
cdr3_aa: CASSPGLAGVYEQYF
clone_size: NA
j_call: TRBJ2-7
d_call: TRBD2
v_call: TRBV18

cdr3_nt: TGTGCCACCAGCAGAGAAGGACACCTCAACTCCTACAATGAGCAGTTCTTC
cdr3_aa: CATSREGHLNSYNEQFF
clone_size: NA
j_call: TRBJ2-1
d_call: NA
v_call: TRBV15

cdr3_nt: TGCGCCAGCAGCCCATCAGGTGACGGGGTCAAAGAGACCCAGTACTTC
cdr3_aa: CASSPSGDGVKETQYF
clone_size: NA
j_call: TRBJ2-5
d_call: NA
v_call: TRBV4-1

cdr3_nt: TGTGCCAGCAGCCAAGATTGGCCGAGCGGGCCGGCTAATGAAAAACTGTTTTTT
cdr3_aa: CASSQDWPSGPANEKLFF
clone_size: NA
j_call: TRBJ1-4
d_call: NA
v_call: TRBV14

cdr3_nt: TGTGCCACCAGCAGAGATTTGTTCGTGAACACTGAAGCTTTCTTT
cdr3_aa: CATSRDLFVNTEAFF
clone_size: NA
j_call: TRBJ1-1
d_call: NA
v_call: TRBV15

cdr3_nt: TGTGCCAGTAGTATCGGGGCGGGAGGGCCGCAGACCCAGTACTTC
cdr3_aa: CASSIGAGGPQTQYF
clone_size: NA
j_call: TRBJ2-5
d_call: TRBD2
v_call: TRBV19

cdr3_nt: TGTGCCAGCAGCTTCCAGGACAGGATCCCTGAAGCTTTCTTT
cdr3_aa: CASSFQDRIPEAFF
clone_size: NA
j_call: TRBJ1-1
d_call: TRBD1
v_call: TRBV5-5

cdr3_nt: TGTGCCAGCAGCCAAGATGAGGCCGTTGACACCATATATTTT
cdr3_aa: CASSQDEAVDTIYF
clone_size: NA
j_call: TRBJ1-3
d_call: NA
v_call: TRBV3-1/TRBV3-2

cdr3_nt: TGCGCCAGCAGCTTGGCCAGGGGGTCAAATGAGCAGTTCTTC
cdr3_aa: CASSLARGSNEQFF
clone_size: NA
j_call: TRBJ2-1
d_call: TRBD1
v_call: TRBV5-1

cdr3_nt: TGTGCCAGTTCGGTTGAGGCGGGACCCGGGGAGCTGTTTTTT
cdr3_aa: CASSVEAGPGELFF
clone_size: few
j_call: TRBJ2-2
d_call: NA
v_call: TRBV19

cdr3_nt: TGTGCCAGCTCACCCAGGGAATCCATGAACACTGAAGCTTTCTTT
cdr3_aa: CASSPRESMNTEAFF
clone_size: NA
j_call: TRBJ1-1
d_call: NA
v_call: TRBV18

cdr3_nt: TGCAGTGTCAAGAGCTACTATGGCTACACCTTC
cdr3_aa: CSVKSYYGYTF
clone_size: once
j_call: TRBJ1-2
d_call: NA
v_call: TRBV20-1

cdr3_nt: TGTGCCAGCAGTCTCGGACAGGGGGCGCTGGGCTACACCTTC
cdr3_aa: CASSLGQGALGYTF
clone_size: once
j_call: TRBJ1-2
d_call: TRBD1
v_call: TRBV27